One and the same sample provided the 28 T cell receptor beta chains below, sequenced in a study of OX40 agonist ivuxolimab in advanced cancers. Only in-frame clones appear in the TCRdb table, and some are missing; sequencing was by immunoSEQ multiplex PCR. The table lists 82,000 or so clones, just under 95% of them singletons. Sequenced material: CD4+ or CD8+ T cells sorted from blood, taken in a trial of the OX40 agonist ivuxolimab. These TCRs come from an adult with an advanced solid tumor such as melanoma, head and neck, liver or kidney cancer.

The chain employs TRBV30 and TRBJ2-7; the match to TRBD2 covers 10 bases. This CDR3 has 16 amino acids. The germline gives CDR1 GTSNPN, CDR2 SVGIG (reference sequence). V trimming: 1 base; J trimming: 5 bases; junction bases outside the gene matches: 11. CDR3 nucleotides: TGTGCCTGGAGTGGGGGGCCCCTAGCGGGGGAAAACGAGCAGTACTTC. This sequence encodes CAWSGGPLAGENEQYF.

This clone was counted once. The V gene is TRBV5-8, the J gene TRBJ1-1; 7 positions match TRBD1. V lost 6 bases, J lost 1 base, and 9 bases stayed unmatched. Germline loops: CDR1 SGHTS, CDR2 YDEGEE. The CDR3 spans 15 residues. The CDR3 DNA reads as TGTGCCAGCAAACTTACCGGGACAGAGAACACTGAAGCTTTCTTT. It is translated as CASKLTGTENTEAFF.

The J gene is TRBJ2-2, the V gene TRBV9, with D possibly matching TRBD1 (5 bases). Germline CDR1 and CDR2: SGDLS and YYNGEE. There are 15 residues in the CDR3. Trimming cost V 0 bases and J 6 bases, with 12 bases left between them. CDR3 amino acids: CASSVVAGSAGELFF. The CDR3 DNA reads as TGTGCCAGCAGCGTAGTGGCAGGGTCGGCCGGGGAGCTGTTTTTT.

The chain couples TRBV5-1 to TRBJ2-3, with D possibly matching TRBD2 (5 bases). The CDR3 spans 15 residues. V lost 5 bases, J lost 0 bases, and 13 bases lay in between. Looked up from germline, CDR1 is SGHRS and CDR2 is YFSETQ. DNA for the CDR3: TGCGCCAGCAGTCAGGACGGGGTTAGCACAGATACGCAGTATTTT. It codes for CASSQDGVSTDTQYF.

V is TRBV27 and J is TRBJ2-3, with D unclear. Trimming stripped 4 bases from V and 0 bases from J, with 5 bases between. The CDR3 runs 13 residues. Germline values: CDR1 MNHEY, CDR2 SMNVEV (reference sequence). The CDR3 here is CASSSISTDTQYF. Here the CDR3 DNA reads TGTGCCAGCAGTTCGATAAGCACAGATACGCAGTATTTT.

The chain has TRBV7-6 and TRBJ1-3; D not resolved. Germline CDR1 and CDR2: SGHVS and FNYEAQ. V was trimmed by 1 base and J by 4 bases, leaving 5 bases between them. This CDR3 has 13 residues. CDR3 coding DNA: TGTGCCAGCAGCTTAGGACCCGGAAACACCATATATTTT. Translation gives CASSLGPGNTIYF.

The rearrangement uses TRBV30 and TRBJ1-3; D uncertain. Trimming removed 4 bases from V and 3 bases from J, with 10 bases in between. The germline V gene encodes CDR1 GTSNPN and CDR2 SVGIG (reference sequence). The CDR3 is 13 residues long. CDR3 sequence: CAWNRGNGNTIYF. The CDR3 DNA reads TGTGCCTGGAATCGGGGAAATGGAAACACCATATATTTT.

The gene calls are TRBV11-3 and TRBJ2-7, with 7 nucleotides matching TRBD2. With V trimmed by 8 bases and J by 3 bases, 4 bases remained unmatched. This CDR3 contains 12 residues. Germline CDR1 and CDR2: SGHNT and YENEEA. CDR3 coding DNA: TGTGCCAGCGGGGGGGTCAGCTACGAGCAGTACTTC. Encoded protein: CASGGVSYEQYF.

The chain employs TRBV7-9 and TRBJ2-3; the D is unclear. V was pared by 5 bases and J by 3 bases, with 6 bases between. This CDR3 has 12 residues. The germline CDR1 and CDR2 sequences are SEHNR and FQNEAQ (reference sequence). CDR3: CASSPETDTQYF. Written as DNA, the CDR3 is TGTGCCAGCAGCCCCGAGACAGATACGCAGTATTTT.

The rearrangement uses TRBV5-6 and TRBJ1-4, with TRBD1 matching 9 bases. Germline assignment: CDR1 SGHDT and CDR2 YYEEEE. CDR3 length: 16 amino acids. J gave up 8 bases and V 1 base, and 9 bases lay outside the gene matches. CDR3 sequence (DNA): TGTGCCAGCAGCTTGTGGACAGGGGTTAAGGGGGAAAAACTGTTTTTT. Its translation: CASSLWTGVKGEKLFF.

V and J are TRBV5-6 and TRBJ2-7; 16 bases match TRBD2. CDR1 and CDR2 from the germline V gene are SGHDT and YYEEEE. Losses at the gene ends were 2 bases for V and 6 bases for J; bases not matched to a gene: 14. This CDR3 is built from 19 residues. CDR3 protein: CASSFSVGTSGRAELEQYF. CDR3 in DNA: TGTGCCAGCAGCTTCTCCGTAGGGACTAGCGGGAGGGCCGAACTCGAGCAGTACTTC. Supplemented by reference TRBV5-6 and TRBJ2-7, the full variable domain reads DAGVTQSPTHLIKTRGQQVTLRCSPKSGHDTVSWYQQALGQGPQFIFQYYEEEERQRGNFPDRFSGHQFPNYSSELNVNALLLGDSALYLCASSFSVGTSGRAELEQYFGPGTRLTVT.

This clone was observed a handful of times. The CDR3 DNA reads TGTGCCAGCAGTGTCTCTCGTTTGGCCAACGTCCTGACTTTC. It is translated as CASSVSRLANVLTF. V gene TRBV27 combines with J gene TRBJ2-6; D unresolved. V was cut by 5 bases and J by 6 bases, with 11 bases left in between. CDR1 is MNHEY, CDR2 SMNVEV, per germline (reference sequence). The CDR3 extends over 14 amino acids. The full variable domain, completed using reference TRBV27 and TRBJ2-6, is EAQVTQNPRYLITVTGKKLTVTCSQNMNHEYMSWYRQDPGLGLRQIYYSMNVEVTDKGDVPEGYKVSRKEKRNFPLILESPSPNQTSLYFCASSVSRLANVLTFGAGSRLTVL.

This sequence joins TRBV19 and TRBJ1-1; D ambiguous. The CDR3 is 15 amino acids. The germline V and J ends were trimmed by 1 base and 1 base, with 10 bases remaining between them. The germline gives CDR1 LNHDA, CDR2 SQIVND (reference sequence). The CDR3 region has the DNA TGTGCCAGTAGTATAGGCGGCGCTAGGAACACTGAAGCTTTCTTT. Its protein is CASSIGGARNTEAFF.

The chain is built from TRBV11-3 and TRBJ2-3; TRBD2 agrees at 7 bases. Germline CDR1 reads SGHNT; CDR2 reads YENEEA. The CDR3 length is 17 residues. The V and J ends lost 0 bases and 4 bases, in that order; junction bases with no gene match: 10. CDR3 amino acids: CASSLDSRGRVADTQYF. The CDR3 coding sequence is TGTGCCAGCAGCTTAGACAGCCGTGGGAGGGTGGCAGATACGCAGTATTTT.

The CDR3 nucleotides are TGTGCCAGCTCACAGGGGCAGGCCGGGACAACGAACACTGAAGCTTTCTTT. Amino acid sequence: CASSQGQAGTTNTEAFF. The genes are TRBV18 and TRBJ1-1; tentatively, D is TRBD1 (6 bases). The germline CDR1 and CDR2 sequences are KGHSH and LQKENI. The CDR3 has 17 amino acids. The V and J ends lost 4 bases and 1 base respectively, with 19 bases between them.

This sequence joins TRBV10-3 and TRBJ2-5; possibly TRBD1 or TRBD2 for D (6 bases each). The germline V and J ends were trimmed by 4 bases and 2 bases, with 8 bases remaining between them. Germline V gene lookup returns CDR1 ENHRY and CDR2 SYGVKD. The CDR3 is 13 residues long. The CDR3 bases are TGTGCCATCAGTGCGGGGGCGCAAGAGACCCAGTACTTC. This gives the protein CAISAGAQETQYF.

CDR3 sequence reads: CASSFLTGQATGELFF. CDR3 DNA sequence: TGTGCCAGCAGTTTTTTGACAGGACAGGCCACCGGGGAGCTGTTTTTT. The chain links TRBV27 to TRBJ2-2, with 7 bases aligning to TRBD1. V trimming: 3 bases; J trimming: 4 bases; junction bases outside the gene matches: 8. Germline CDR1 and CDR2: MNHEY and SMNVEV (reference sequence). This CDR3 contains 16 residues.

The rearrangement joins TRBV6-5 to TRBJ1-2, with 9 bases that match TRBD1. J gave up 1 base and V 6 bases, and 6 bases lay outside the gene matches. CDR3 length: 15 residues. Germline V CDR1 and CDR2: MNHEY, SVGAGI. The CDR3 bases are TGTGCCAGCAGCAGGGGGACAGGGAGTAACTATGGCTACACCTTC. This sequence encodes CASSRGTGSNYGYTF.

This chain connects TRBV5-6 to TRBJ2-5; D is unresolved. V shed 4 bases and J shed 3 bases, with 19 bases lying between them. The CDR3 runs 16 residues. CDR1 SGHDT and CDR2 YYEEEE come from the germline V gene. The CDR3 is CASSPLGSEEEETQYF. DNA of the CDR3: TGTGCCAGCAGCCCCCTTGGTTCCGAGGAAGAAGAGACCCAGTACTTC.

The chain is built from TRBV14 and TRBJ2-5, with D maybe TRBD1 (7 bases). V was pared by 6 bases and J by 0 bases, with 11 bases between. Germline CDR1 and CDR2: SGHDN and FVKESK. This CDR3 has 14 residues. CDR3 bases: TGTGCCAGCAGGGAGGGGGCGAACCAAGAGACCCAGTACTTC. Translated, it gives CASREGANQETQYF.

The V gene is TRBV2, the J gene TRBJ2-2, with D possibly matching TRBD2 (5 bases). This CDR3 is built from 15 residues. With 6 bases removed from V and 1 base from J, the gap between germline ends came to 12 bases. CDR1 is SNHLY, CDR2 FYNNEI, per germline. The CDR3: CASRRETQNTGELFF. The CDR3, as DNA: TGTGCCAGCAGAAGGGAGACACAGAACACCGGGGAGCTGTTTTTT.

J is TRBJ2-7 and V is TRBV30, with 9 bases identical to TRBD2. There are 15 residues in the CDR3. V shed 3 bases, J shed 2 bases, and the junction held 8 bases outside the gene matches. Germline loops: CDR1 GTSNPN, CDR2 SVGIG (reference sequence). DNA of the CDR3: TGTGCCTGGAGGCCACCGGGACTAGCCCCCTACGAGCAGTACTTC. This sequence encodes CAWRPPGLAPYEQYF.

The J gene is TRBJ2-7, the V gene TRBV6-6; possible D gene TRBD2, 5 bases. The germline V gene has CDR1 MNHNY and CDR2 SVGAGI (reference sequence). Trimming took off 6 bases at V and 0 bases at J, with 15 bases between the two ends. The length of the CDR3 is 15 residues. The CDR3 DNA sequence: TGTGCCAGCAGACCCGGCCGGGAAAGCTCCTACGAGCAGTACTTC. This codes for CASRPGRESSYEQYF.

The genes are TRBV10-3 and TRBJ2-6; maybe TRBD2 (6 bases). V was pared by 10 bases and J by 4 bases, with 20 bases between. The CDR3 sequence is 16 residues long. Germline V lookup: CDR1 ENHRY, CDR2 SYGVKD. CDR3 amino acids: CATLGGLKSGANVLTF. For the CDR3, the DNA is TGTGCCACCCTGGGGGGTCTTAAGTCAGGGGCCAACGTCCTGACTTTC.

The chain employs TRBV14 and TRBJ2-7; TRBD1 matches 9 bases. CDR1 and CDR2 from the germline V gene are SGHDN and FVKESK. V gave up 4 bases and J gave up 3 bases; unmatched junction bases: 7. There are 15 residues in the CDR3. DNA for the CDR3: TGTGCCAGCAGCCCTCGACAGGGGGTGCACTACGAGCAGTACTTC. This sequence encodes CASSPRQGVHYEQYF.

The chain joins TRBV27 to TRBJ1-2; TRBD1 agrees at 7 bases. Germline CDR1 and CDR2: MNHEY and SMNVEV (reference sequence). The CDR3 totals 15 residues. V was clipped by 5 bases and J by 6 bases; unmatched bases: 12. In DNA, the CDR3 is TGTGCCAGCAGTGCATCCTCGACAGGGCCTCATGGCTACACCTTC. Its protein product is CASSASSTGPHGYTF.

The chain is built from TRBV7-3 and TRBJ2-3; D call uncertain. The CDR3 contains 12 residues. Germline CDR1 SGHTA, CDR2 FQGTGA. The V and J ends lost 5 bases and 4 bases respectively, with 7 bases between them. The CDR3 bases are TGTGCCAGCAGCCTTGGTGCAGATACGCAGTATTTT. It yields the protein CASSLGADTQYF.

The V and J genes are TRBV5-1 and TRBJ1-2, with TRBD1 matching 8 bases. With 3 bases clipped from V and 4 bases from J, the junction kept 8 bases outside the gene matches. Per germline, CDR1 SGHRS and CDR2 YFSETQ. CDR3 length: 15 amino acids. The CDR3 DNA reads TGCGCCAGCAGCTCGACGACAGGGGAGAGCTATGGCTACACCTTC. As protein: CASSSTTGESYGYTF.